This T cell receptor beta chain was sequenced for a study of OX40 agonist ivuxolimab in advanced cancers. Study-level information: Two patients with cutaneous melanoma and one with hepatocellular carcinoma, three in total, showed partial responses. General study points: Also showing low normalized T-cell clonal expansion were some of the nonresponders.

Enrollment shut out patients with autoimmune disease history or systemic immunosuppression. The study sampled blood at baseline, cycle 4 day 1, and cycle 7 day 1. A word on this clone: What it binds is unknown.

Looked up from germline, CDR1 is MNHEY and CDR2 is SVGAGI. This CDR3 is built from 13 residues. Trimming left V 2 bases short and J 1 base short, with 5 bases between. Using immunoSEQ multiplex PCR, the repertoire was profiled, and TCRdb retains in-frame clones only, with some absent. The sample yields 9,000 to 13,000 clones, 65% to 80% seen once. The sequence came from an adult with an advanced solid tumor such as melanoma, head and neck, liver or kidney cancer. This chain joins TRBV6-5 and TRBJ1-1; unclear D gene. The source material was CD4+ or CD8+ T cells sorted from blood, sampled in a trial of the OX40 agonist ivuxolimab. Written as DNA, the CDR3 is TGTGCCAGCAGTTACGGCAGGAACACTGAAGCTTTCTTT. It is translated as CASSYGRNTEAFF.